Reported below is one T cell receptor (beta chain). BIOMED2 TRB-A/B primer pools were used in multiplex TRB PCR. TCRdb redid the calling of the multiplex PCR reads with MiXCR, one entry per CDR3 protein. Of about 15,000 distinct CDR3 sequences detected, 27% appear once; the ten largest clones hold 3.1%. The sample is drawn from a study of T and B cells in COVID-19 patients. This CDR3 has 13 residues. CDR1 and CDR2 from the germline V gene are MNHEY and SVGEGT. Trimming shortened V by 7 bases and J by 9 bases, and 16 bases separated the two germline ends. From blood, about 250-550 ng of genomic DNA served as TRB template.

The sample was blood. This receptor was identified in a human donor who had recovered from COVID-19. The chain joins TRBV6-2 or TRBV6-3 to TRBJ2-1; D gene uncertain. The CDR3 nucleotides are TGTGCCAGCACCCAACCCGGCGCCGGTGAGCAGTTCTTC. It encodes CASTQPGAGEQFF.